Each of the 6 T cell receptor beta chains below was sequenced from the same sample in a study of T cells after posttransplantation cyclophosphamide. Sampled 1 year posttransplant, controls received myeloablative marrow transplants, methotrexate and a calcineurin inhibitor. Method: immunoSEQ multiplex PCR; TCRdb's copy keeps in-frame clones and lacks some. The table includes around 15,000 clones, more than 80% detected once. The source material was PBMCs, sampled nearly 450 days after allogeneic stem cell transplant with calcineurin inhibitor and methotrexate. The receptor set was obtained from a male patient between 25 and 40 years old who received an allogeneic stem cell transplant from an unrelated donor, was CMV-positive, and had acute and chronic GVHD. The T cells may come from the graft donor.

The rearrangement uses TRBV5-6 and TRBJ1-1, with no clear D. Germline lookup yields CDR1 SGHDT and CDR2 YYEEEE. The ends were cut back, 3 bases at V and 2 bases at J, with 14 bases in the middle. The CDR3 consists of 15 residues. CDR3 nucleotide sequence: TGTGCCAGCAGCTGGTCCACGGGTCTTAACACTGAAGCTTTCTTT. This translates into CASSWSTGLNTEAFF.

With respect to this clone: Other DNA sequences in the sample encode the same CDR3. This chain connects TRBV9 to TRBJ2-7, with D hard to call. Germline values: CDR1 SGDLS, CDR2 YYNGEE. The CDR3 consists of 16 residues. The V end was cut by 3 bases, the J end by 4 bases, with 20 bases between. This chain's CDR3 is CASSASPSGMTYEQYF. CDR3 coding DNA: TGTGCCAGCAGCGCCTCGCCGTCCGGAATGACTTACGAGCAGTACTTC.

The J gene is TRBJ2-4, the V gene TRBV19; D might be TRBD2 (5 bases). V lost 2 bases and J lost 6, with 11 bases in between. The length of the CDR3 is 14 residues. Germline values: CDR1 LNHDA, CDR2 SQIVND (reference sequence). In DNA form, the CDR3 reads TGTGCCAGTAGTATAAGGAATAGCGTAAACATTCAGTACTTC. Translated, it gives CASSIRNSVNIQYF.

The chain links TRBV5-1 to TRBJ2-1; 13 nucleotides line up with TRBD2. Germline V lookup: CDR1 SGHRS, CDR2 YFSETQ. The CDR3 length is 19 residues. With 5 bases clipped from V and 0 bases from J, the junction kept 11 bases outside the gene matches. In DNA form, the CDR3 reads TGCGCCAGCAGGCCGACTAGCGGGGGGACCATCGGCTCCTACAATGAGCAGTTCTTC. Translation gives CASRPTSGGTIGSYNEQFF. Full variable domain (rest looked up from reference TRBV5-1 and TRBJ2-1): KAGVTQTPRYLIKTRGQQVTLSCSPISGHRSVSWYQQTPGQGLQFLFEYFSETQRNKGNFPGRFSGRQFSNSRSEMNVSTLELGDSALYLCASRPTSGGTIGSYNEQFFGPGTRLTVL.

This clone was picked up one time. This chain connects TRBV4-3 to TRBJ2-3; 7 positions agree with TRBD1. Germline values: CDR1 LGHNA, CDR2 YSLEER. The CDR3 is 15 amino acids. The V gene end was trimmed by 1 base and the J gene end by 7 bases; junction bases not matched to a gene: 8. The CDR3 coding sequence is TGCGCCAGCAGCCAAGGCACACAGGGGACGAATACGCAGTATTTT. It translates to CASSQGTQGTNTQYF.

The chain uses TRBV10-3 and TRBJ2-5; 13 positions match TRBD2. Trimming at V came to 3 bases and at J to 4 bases, leaving 8 bases not matched to a gene. CDR1 is ENHRY, CDR2 SYGVKD, per germline. CDR3 size: 17 residues. The CDR3 bases are TGTGCCATCAGTGACATCGGAGGACTAGCGGGAGTAGAGACCCAGTACTTC. Protein product: CAISDIGGLAGVETQYF.